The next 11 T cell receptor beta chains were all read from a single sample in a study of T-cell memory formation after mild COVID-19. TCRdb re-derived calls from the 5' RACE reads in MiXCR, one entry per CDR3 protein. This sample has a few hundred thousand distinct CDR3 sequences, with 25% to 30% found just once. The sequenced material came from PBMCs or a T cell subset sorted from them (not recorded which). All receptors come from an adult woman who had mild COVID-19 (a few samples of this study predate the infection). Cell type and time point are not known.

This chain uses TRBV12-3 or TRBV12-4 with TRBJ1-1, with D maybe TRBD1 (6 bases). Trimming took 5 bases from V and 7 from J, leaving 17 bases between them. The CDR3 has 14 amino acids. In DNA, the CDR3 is TGTGCCAGCAGTCGGGGGGCCGGGGGGAGTGAAGCTTTCTTT. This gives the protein CASSRGAGGSEAFF.

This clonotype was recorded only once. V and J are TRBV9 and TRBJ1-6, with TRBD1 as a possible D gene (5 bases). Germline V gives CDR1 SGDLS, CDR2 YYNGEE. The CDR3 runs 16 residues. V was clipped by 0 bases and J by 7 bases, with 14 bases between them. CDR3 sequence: CASSVEPGMGNSPLHF. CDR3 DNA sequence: TGTGCCAGCAGCGTAGAACCAGGGATGGGAAATTCACCCCTCCACTTT.

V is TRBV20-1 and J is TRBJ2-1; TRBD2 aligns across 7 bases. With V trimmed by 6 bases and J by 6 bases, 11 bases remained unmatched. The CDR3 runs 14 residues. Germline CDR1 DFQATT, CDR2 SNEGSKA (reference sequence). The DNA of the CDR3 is TGCAGTGCCTCGCGAGCGGGAAGGGGCAATGAGCAGTTCTTC. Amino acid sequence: CSASRAGRGNEQFF.

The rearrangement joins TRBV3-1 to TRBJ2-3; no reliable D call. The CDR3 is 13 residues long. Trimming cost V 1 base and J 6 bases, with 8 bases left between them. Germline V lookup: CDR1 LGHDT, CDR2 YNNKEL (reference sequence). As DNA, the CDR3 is TGTGCCAGCAGCCAAGCAAGCGACGATACGCAGTATTTT. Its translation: CASSQASDDTQYF.

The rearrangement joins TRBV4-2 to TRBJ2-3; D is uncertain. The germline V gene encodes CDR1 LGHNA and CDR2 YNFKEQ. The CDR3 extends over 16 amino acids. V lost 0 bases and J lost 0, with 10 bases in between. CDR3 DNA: TGTGCCAGCAGCCAAGACCCGCACTACAGCACAGATACGCAGTATTTT. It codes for CASSQDPHYSTDTQYF.

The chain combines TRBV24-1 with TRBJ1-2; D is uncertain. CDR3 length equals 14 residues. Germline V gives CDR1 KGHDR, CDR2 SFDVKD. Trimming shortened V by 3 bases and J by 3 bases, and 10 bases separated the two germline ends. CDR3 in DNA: TGTGCCACCAGTGATAACATCTTTGACTATGGCTACACCTTC. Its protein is CATSDNIFDYGYTF.

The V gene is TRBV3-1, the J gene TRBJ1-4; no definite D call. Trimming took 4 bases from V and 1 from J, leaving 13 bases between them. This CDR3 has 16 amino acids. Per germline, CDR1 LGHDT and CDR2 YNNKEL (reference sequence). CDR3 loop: CASSPGGLGTNEKLFF. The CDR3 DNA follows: TGTGCCAGCAGCCCGGGCGGATTAGGAACTAATGAAAAACTGTTTTTT.

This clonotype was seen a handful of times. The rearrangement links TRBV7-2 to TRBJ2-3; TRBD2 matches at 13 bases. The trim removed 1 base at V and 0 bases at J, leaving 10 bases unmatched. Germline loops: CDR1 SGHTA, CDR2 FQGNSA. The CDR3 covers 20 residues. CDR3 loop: CASSLVGALLAGGSTDTQYF. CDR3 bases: TGTGCCAGCAGCTTAGTTGGGGCGTTACTAGCGGGAGGGAGCACAGATACGCAGTATTTT.

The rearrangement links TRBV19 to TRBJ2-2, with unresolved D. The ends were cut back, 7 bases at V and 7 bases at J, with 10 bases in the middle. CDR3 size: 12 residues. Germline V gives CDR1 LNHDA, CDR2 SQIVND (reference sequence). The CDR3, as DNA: TGTGCCAGTAATGGACGCGGCGGGGAGCTGTTTTTT. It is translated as CASNGRGGELFF.

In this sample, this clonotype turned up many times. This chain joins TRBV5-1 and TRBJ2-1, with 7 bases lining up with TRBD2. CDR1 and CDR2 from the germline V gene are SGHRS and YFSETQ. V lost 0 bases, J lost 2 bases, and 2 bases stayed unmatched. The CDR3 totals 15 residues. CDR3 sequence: CASSLEGGPYNEQFF. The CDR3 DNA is TGCGCCAGCAGCTTGGAGGGAGGGCCCTACAATGAGCAGTTCTTC.

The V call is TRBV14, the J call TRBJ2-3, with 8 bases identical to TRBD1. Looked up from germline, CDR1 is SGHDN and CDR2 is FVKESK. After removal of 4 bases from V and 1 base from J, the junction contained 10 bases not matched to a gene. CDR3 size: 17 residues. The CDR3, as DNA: TGTGCCAGCAGCCGCCTTCCCGGGACAGGAGGCACAGATACGCAGTATTTT. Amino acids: CASSRLPGTGGTDTQYF.